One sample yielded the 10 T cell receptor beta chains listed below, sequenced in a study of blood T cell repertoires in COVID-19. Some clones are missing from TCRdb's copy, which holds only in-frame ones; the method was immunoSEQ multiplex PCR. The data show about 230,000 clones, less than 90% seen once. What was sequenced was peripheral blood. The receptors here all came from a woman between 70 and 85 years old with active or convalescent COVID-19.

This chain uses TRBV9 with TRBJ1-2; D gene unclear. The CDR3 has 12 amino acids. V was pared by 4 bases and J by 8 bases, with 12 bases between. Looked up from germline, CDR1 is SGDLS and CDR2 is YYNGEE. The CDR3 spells CASSLSYSGYTF. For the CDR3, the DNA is TGTGCCAGCAGCTTATCCTATAGCGGCTACACCTTC.

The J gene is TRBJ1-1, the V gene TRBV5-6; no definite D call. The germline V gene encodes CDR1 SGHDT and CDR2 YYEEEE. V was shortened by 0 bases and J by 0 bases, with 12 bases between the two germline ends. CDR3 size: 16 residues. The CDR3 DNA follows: TGTGCCAGCAGCTTGGTGACACCTTACATGAACACTGAAGCTTTCTTT. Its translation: CASSLVTPYMNTEAFF.

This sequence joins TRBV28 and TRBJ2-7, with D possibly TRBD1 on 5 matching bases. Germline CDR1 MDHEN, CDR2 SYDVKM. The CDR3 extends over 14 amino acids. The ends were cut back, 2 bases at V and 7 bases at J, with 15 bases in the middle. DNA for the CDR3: TGTGCCAGCAGTTTACTACCCCAGGGAAGGGAGCAGTACTTC. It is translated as CASSLLPQGREQYF.

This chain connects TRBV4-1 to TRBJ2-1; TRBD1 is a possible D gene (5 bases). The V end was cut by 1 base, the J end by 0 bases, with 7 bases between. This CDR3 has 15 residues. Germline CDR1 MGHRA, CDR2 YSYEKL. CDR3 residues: CASSQGTYSYNEQFF. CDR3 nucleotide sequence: TGCGCCAGCAGCCAAGGGACATACTCCTACAATGAGCAGTTCTTC.

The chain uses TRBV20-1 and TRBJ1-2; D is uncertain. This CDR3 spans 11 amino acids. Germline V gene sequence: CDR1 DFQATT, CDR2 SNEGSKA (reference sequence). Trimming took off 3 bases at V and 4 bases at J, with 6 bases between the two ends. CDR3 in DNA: TGCAGTGCTAGTCGGGTCTATGGCTACACCTTC. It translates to CSASRVYGYTF.

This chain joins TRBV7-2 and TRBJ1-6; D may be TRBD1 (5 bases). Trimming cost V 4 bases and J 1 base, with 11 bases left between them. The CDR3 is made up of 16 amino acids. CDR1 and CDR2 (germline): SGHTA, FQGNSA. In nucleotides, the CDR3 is TGTGCCAGCAGCTGGGGCAGGGTATCCTATAATTCACCCCTCCACTTT. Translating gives CASSWGRVSYNSPLHF.

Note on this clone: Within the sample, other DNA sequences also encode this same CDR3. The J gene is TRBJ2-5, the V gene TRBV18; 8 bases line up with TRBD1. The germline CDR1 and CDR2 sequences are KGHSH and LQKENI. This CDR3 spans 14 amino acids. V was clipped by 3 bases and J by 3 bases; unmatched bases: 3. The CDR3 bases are TGTGCCAGCTCACCTCCGACAGGGGAAGAGACCCAGTACTTC. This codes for CASSPPTGEETQYF.

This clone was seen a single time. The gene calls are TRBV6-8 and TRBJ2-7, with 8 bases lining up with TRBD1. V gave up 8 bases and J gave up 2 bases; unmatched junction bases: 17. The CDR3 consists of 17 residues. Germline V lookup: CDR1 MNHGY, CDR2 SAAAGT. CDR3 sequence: CASLAGRGAQGAYEQYF. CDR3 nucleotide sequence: TGTGCCAGCTTGGCGGGGCGAGGGGCACAGGGGGCCTACGAGCAGTACTTC.

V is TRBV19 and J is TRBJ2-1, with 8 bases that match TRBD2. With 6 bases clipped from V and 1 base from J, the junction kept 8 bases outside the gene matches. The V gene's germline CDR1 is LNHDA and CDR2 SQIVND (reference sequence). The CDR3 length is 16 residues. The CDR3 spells CASSGIAGLSYNEQFF. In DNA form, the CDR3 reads TGTGCCAGTAGCGGGATAGCGGGACTGTCCTACAATGAGCAGTTCTTC.

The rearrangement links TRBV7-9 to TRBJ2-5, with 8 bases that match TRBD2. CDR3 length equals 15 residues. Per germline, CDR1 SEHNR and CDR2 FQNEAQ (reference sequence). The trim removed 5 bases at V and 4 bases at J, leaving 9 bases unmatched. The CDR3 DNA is TGTGCCAGCAGCCCATGGCGGGAGGTGTCAGAGACCCAGTACTTC. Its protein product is CASSPWREVSETQYF.